Listed below are T cell receptor beta chains from one sample, sequenced in a study of blood T cell repertoires in COVID-19. TCRdb's table, derived via immunoSEQ multiplex PCR, lists solely in-frame clones and lacks some. The table has around 300,000 clones, around nine tenths seen once. Sample: peripheral blood. The receptors shown here come from a woman aged 45-59 years with active or convalescent COVID-19. Both conserved end residues are part of each CDR3.

v_call cdr3_aa
TRBV12-3/TRBV12-4 CASETGQGNGYTF
TRBV6-5 CASSLGTLTFF
TRBV4-1 CASSQEPVYNEQFF
TRBV7-3 CASSSGTGAYNEQFF
TRBV19 CASSSISGGTDTQYF
TRBV5-1 CASSLGFGGLAVTYEQYF
TRBV6-2/TRBV6-3 CASSTGVPPYEQYF
TRBV28 CASRAADRARSPLHF
TRBV19 CASSYLGVEQFF
TRBV7-8 CASSLDWMPGQGFNQPQHF
TRBV28 CASSSGLGSYEQYF
TRBV5-1 CASQGLPNTGELFF
TRBV5-1 CASSPDWDTQYF
TRBV12-3/TRBV12-4 CASSSSVPGELFF
TRBV5-4 CASSLPGTGTNTGELFF
TRBV7-8 CASSLDRNIQYF
TRBV6-5 CASSPTTGPSYGYTF
TRBV7-2 CASSGVTLNSPLHF
TRBV23-1 CASFTYRVYEKLFF
TRBV24-1 CATSDPGQGGGYTF
TRBV13 CASSLDSDEQFF
TRBV6-5 CASSYSSVQPETQYF
TRBV5-1 CASSSGVLQGASYTF
TRBV27 CASSLWAGSGNTIYF
TRBV12-3/TRBV12-4 CASSFSHSYEQYF
TRBV6-5 CASTNLAGDTDTQYF
TRBV7-2 CASSLAFSGKEQYF
TRBV7-6 CASSLAVSGGVGSYEQYF
TRBV28 CASSLTQSGSYEQYF
TRBV4-2 CASSSRGGANTGELFF
TRBV4-2 CASSQEEGTVLDTEAFF
TRBV7-9 CASSLPRQGAILGETQYF
TRBV19 CASSRGFWASGSTDTQYF
TRBV7-8 CASSPDYGYTF
TRBV27 CASSLSGGSYNSPLHF